Listed below are T cell receptor beta chains from one sample, sequenced in a study of identifying expanded T cells in peripheral blood. Using immunoSEQ multiplex PCR, the repertoire was profiled, and TCRdb retains in-frame clones only, with some absent. The sample records approximately 100,000 clones, approximately 90% being singletons. Sequencing was carried out using blood. These TCRs come from a person between 18 and 70 years old in good health. Both conserved end residues are part of each CDR3. Fields, in order: J gene, V gene, clone size, D gene, CDR3 protein, CDR3 DNA. A D gene is named only where the DNA matches it firmly. Only part of the rows carry a size: once, few, many, or a class if the clone is expanded.

TRBJ1-4 TRBV7-8 few NA CASSRNRATNEKLFF TGTGCCAGCAGCCGGAACAGGGCAACTAATGAAAAACTGTTTTTT
TRBJ2-7 TRBV7-9 NA NA CASSSPRTSPYEQYF TGTGCCAGCAGCTCGCCCCGAACGAGCCCCTACGAGCAGTACTTC
TRBJ2-3 TRBV7-6 NA NA CASSRMESTDTQYF TGTGCCAGCAGCCGAATGGAGAGCACAGATACGCAGTATTTT
TRBJ2-7 TRBV5-1 NA TRBD1 CASSGTGEGHEQYF TGCGCCAGCAGCGGGACAGGGGAAGGCCACGAGCAGTACTTC
TRBJ2-3 TRBV12-2 NA NA CASRLLWRPAIGDTQYF TGTGCAAGTCGCTTATTGTGGCGCCCTGCTATAGGAGATACGCAGTATTTT
TRBJ2-1 TRBV7-2 NA TRBD2 CASSSTGTSAGAYNEQFF TGTGCCAGCAGCTCTACCGGGACTAGCGCGGGCGCCTACAATGAGCAGTTCTTC
TRBJ1-1 TRBV28 NA TRBD1 CASRDRGSATEAFF TGTGCCAGCCGGGACAGGGGGTCCGCCACTGAAGCTTTCTTT
TRBJ2-7 TRBV29-1 NA NA CSVGPRSSYEQYF TGCAGCGTCGGACCGCGGAGCTCCTACGAGCAGTACTTC
TRBJ2-7 TRBV28 NA TRBD1 CASREGQVRYEQYF TGTGCCAGCAGGGAAGGACAGGTTCGCTACGAGCAGTACTTC
TRBJ2-5 TRBV6-1 NA NA CASSPTGVSETQYF TGTGCCAGCAGCCCGACCGGGGTTTCAGAGACCCAGTACTTC
TRBJ2-7 TRBV10-2 NA TRBD2 CASRVAGVSEQYF TGCGCCAGCAGAGTAGCGGGAGTAAGCGAGCAGTACTTC
TRBJ2-5 TRBV7-2 NA NA CASSLIGGAREETQYF TGTGCCAGCAGCCTTATTGGGGGGGCGCGGGAAGAGACCCAGTACTTC
TRBJ2-7 TRBV27 NA TRBD2 CASSWSGTSGYEQYF TGTGCCAGCAGCTGGTCCGGGACTAGCGGCTACGAGCAGTACTTC
TRBJ1-5 TRBV28 NA NA CASSPGFEGNQPQHF TGTGCCAGCAGTCCGGGCTTCGAGGGCAATCAGCCCCAGCATTTT
TRBJ2-2 TRBV5-1 once TRBD2 CASSTQSGGRAGELFF TGCGCCAGCAGCACCCAAAGCGGGGGCCGGGCCGGGGAGCTGTTTTTT
TRBJ2-3 TRBV14 NA NA CASSQGRGLGTQYF TGTGCCAGCAGCCAAGGTAGAGGGTTAGGGACGCAGTATTTT
TRBJ2-7 TRBV19 NA NA CASSTRGVRNEQYF TGTGCCAGTAGTACCAGGGGGGTTCGGAACGAGCAGTACTTC
TRBJ2-7 TRBV11-1 NA NA CASSLEGAGSYEQYF TGTGCCAGCAGCTTAGAGGGCGCCGGGAGCTACGAGCAGTACTTC
TRBJ2-7 TRBV11-1 NA NA CASSPETITYEQYF TGTGCCAGCAGCCCGGAGACAATTACCTACGAGCAGTACTTC
TRBJ2-7 TRBV30 NA NA CALFLGRKGYEQYF TGTGCCTTATTCCTTGGACGAAAGGGCTACGAGCAGTACTTC
TRBJ1-5 TRBV28 NA TRBD1 CASSLTGRSNQPQHF TGTGCCAGCAGTTTGACAGGGCGTAGCAATCAGCCCCAGCATTTT
TRBJ1-5 TRBV6-6 NA NA CASSRGGVGGNQPQHF TGTGCCAGCAGTCGGGGGGGAGTGGGGGGCAATCAGCCCCAGCATTTT
TRBJ2-5 TRBV28 NA NA CASSRGVRETQYF TGTGCCAGCAGTAGGGGGGTTCGGGAGACCCAGTACTTC
TRBJ2-7 TRBV18 NA NA CASSPLSVTYEQYF TGTGCCAGCTCACCACTTAGCGTCACCTACGAGCAGTACTTC
TRBJ1-2 TRBV6-4 NA TRBD1 CASNPGAGTGHGYTF TGTGCCAGCAATCCAGGTGCCGGGACAGGGCATGGCTACACCTTC
TRBJ2-1 TRBV6-4 NA TRBD2 CASSGASGSNEQFF TGTGCCAGCAGTGGGGCTAGCGGGAGCAATGAGCAGTTCTTC
TRBJ2-5 TRBV18 NA NA CASSPPFSGETQYF TGTGCCAGCTCACCACCGTTCTCAGGAGAGACCCAGTACTTC
TRBJ1-2 TRBV19 NA TRBD1 CASSSTGGGYTF TGTGCCAGTAGTTCGACAGGGGGTGGCTACACCTTC